A selection of T cell receptor beta chains follows, all from one sample in a study of graft-versus-host responses after intestinal transplantation. The assay was immunoSEQ multiplex PCR, and TCRdb's table has in-frame clones only and misses some. The repertoire holds roughly 81,000 clones, with approximately 78% as singletons. Antigens of these TCRs are unknown. Here the sequenced sample was unstimulated CD4+ T cells sorted from spleen or lymph node cells, taken before intestinal transplant. The source is a human donor who received an intestinal transplant. Both conserved end residues are part of each CDR3. D genes are given only for firm matches. Size values are once, few and many counts, or a class for expanded clones, and some rows have none.

cdr3_aa cdr3_nt d_call j_call clone_size v_call
CATHRGQGSYEQYF TGTGCCACCCATCGGGGACAAGGTTCCTACGAGCAGTACTTC NA TRBJ2-7 NA TRBV28
CASSLISAGSTYEQYF TGTGCCAGCAGCCTAATCAGCGCAGGGTCGACCTACGAGCAGTACTTC NA TRBJ2-7 NA TRBV28
CASSIKSSYNSPLHF TGTGCCAGTAGTATAAAGAGCTCCTATAATTCACCCCTCCACTTT NA TRBJ1-6 once TRBV19
CASSYGQGVYGYTF TGTGCCAGCAGTTACGGACAGGGGGTCTATGGCTACACCTTC TRBD1 TRBJ1-2 NA TRBV6-5
CASSLAGDGGELFF TGTGCCAGCAGCTTAGCGGGAGACGGCGGGGAGCTGTTTTTT NA TRBJ2-2 NA TRBV7-9
CASSPSGGSADTQYF TGCGCCAGCAGCCCTAGCGGGGGTTCGGCAGATACGCAGTATTTT TRBD2 TRBJ2-3 NA TRBV5-1
CASSLRRGSDGYTF TGCGCCAGCAGCTTGCGGCGGGGATCAGATGGCTACACCTTC NA TRBJ1-2 NA TRBV5-1
CASRDNTDTQYF TGTGCCAGCAGGGACAACACAGATACGCAGTATTTT NA TRBJ2-3 NA TRBV2
CASSSSGGVDEQYF TGCGCCAGCAGCTCTTCAGGGGGCGTGGACGAGCAGTACTTC TRBD1 TRBJ2-7 NA TRBV5-1
CSASNNEQFF TGCAGTGCTTCAAACAATGAGCAGTTCTTC NA TRBJ2-1 NA TRBV20-1
CATSTSGYEQYF TGTGCCACCAGCACTAGCGGCTACGAGCAGTACTTC TRBD2 TRBJ2-7 NA TRBV15
CASSLWAPLAGLLAQYF TGTGCCAGCAGCTTATGGGCCCCCCTAGCGGGACTTTTGGCCCAGTACTTC TRBD2 TRBJ2-5 NA TRBV7-4
CASSRAGILNEKLFF TGTGCCAGCAGCCGCGCCGGGATTTTAAATGAAAAACTGTTTTTT NA TRBJ1-4 NA TRBV7-8
CASSGGLPHQETQYF TGTGCCAGCAGCGGAGGGTTGCCCCACCAAGAGACCCAGTACTTC NA TRBJ2-5 NA TRBV5-4
CASSAFFSYGYTF TGTGCCAGCAGTGCCTTCTTCAGCTATGGCTACACCTTC NA TRBJ1-2 NA TRBV6-5
CASISANEAFF TGTGCCAGCATTTCAGCGAATGAAGCTTTCTTT NA TRBJ1-1 NA TRBV28
CAWSAGMAQPQHF TGTGCCTGGAGTGCAGGGATGGCTCAGCCCCAGCATTTT NA TRBJ1-5 NA TRBV30
CASNPHNPGQESSYEQYF TGTGCCAGCAACCCACATAACCCAGGACAGGAGAGCTCCTACGAGCAGTACTTC TRBD1 TRBJ2-7 few TRBV7-3
CASSLKGQGTDTQYF TGTGCCAGCAGCTTAAAGGGACAGGGCACAGATACGCAGTATTTT TRBD1 TRBJ2-3 once TRBV5-6
CASSQHGGEQYF TGTGCCAGCAGTCAGCACGGAGGTGAGCAGTACTTC NA TRBJ2-7 NA TRBV6-6
CASSLIGGRSYNEQFF TGTGCCAGCAGCTTAATCGGGGGGAGGTCCTACAATGAGCAGTTCTTC TRBD2 TRBJ2-1 NA TRBV11-2
CASSSWTGVYNEQFF TGCGCCAGCAGCTCCTGGACAGGGGTTTACAATGAGCAGTTCTTC TRBD1 TRBJ2-1 NA TRBV5-1
CASSGVTGPYGYTF TGTGCCAGCAGCGGTGTTACAGGGCCCTATGGCTACACCTTC NA TRBJ1-2 NA TRBV7-9
CASSQPQGADTQYF TGTGCCAGCAGCCAGCCCCAGGGGGCAGATACGCAGTATTTT TRBD1 TRBJ2-3 NA TRBV4-2
CASSPRQGKTDTQYF TGTGCCAGTAGTCCGCGACAGGGGAAAACAGATACGCAGTATTTT TRBD1 TRBJ2-3 few TRBV19
CASSSGTGAYNEQFF TGTGCCAGCAGCTCAGGGACAGGGGCCTACAATGAGCAGTTCTTC TRBD1 TRBJ2-1 few TRBV5-6
CASSYRPARNTEAFF TGTGCCAGCAGCTACCGGCCAGCGCGAAACACTGAAGCTTTCTTT NA TRBJ1-1 NA TRBV11-2
CASSLVARDTGELFF TGTGCCAGCAGCTTAGTTGCCCGGGACACCGGGGAGCTGTTTTTT NA TRBJ2-2 NA TRBV7-2
CASSLRGQPQHF TGTGCCAGCAGTTTACGGGGTCAGCCCCAGCATTTT NA TRBJ1-5 NA TRBV28
CASSDSFRGQAPDEQYF TGTGCCAGCAGTGATAGTTTCAGGGGACAGGCCCCGGACGAGCAGTACTTC TRBD1 TRBJ2-7 NA TRBV2
CASSVSGSYGYTF TGTGCCAGCAGTGTTTCCGGGAGTTATGGCTACACCTTC NA TRBJ1-2 NA TRBV6-5
CASSVEGSKETQYF TGTGCCAGCAGTGTAGAGGGTTCTAAAGAGACCCAGTACTTC NA TRBJ2-5 NA TRBV2
CASSLGTTDTQYF TGTGCCAGCAGCCTCGGGACTACGGATACGCAGTATTTT TRBD2 TRBJ2-3 NA TRBV5-4
CASSLASSSGVQETQYF TGCGCCAGCAGCTTGGCTAGTTCTAGCGGGGTCCAAGAGACCCAGTACTTC TRBD2 TRBJ2-5 NA TRBV5-1
CASSLREDYSNQPQHF TGTGCCAGTAGTCTCCGGGAGGACTATAGCAATCAGCCCCAGCATTTT NA TRBJ1-5 NA TRBV19
CASGSGQSYEQYF TGTGCCAGCGGGTCGGGACAGAGCTACGAGCAGTACTTC TRBD1 TRBJ2-7 few TRBV28